The 32 T cell receptor beta chains given below trace back to one sample, sequenced in a study of blood T cell repertoires in COVID-19. Sequencing used immunoSEQ multiplex PCR; TCRdb keeps in-frame clones, though not all of them. The sample lists some 670,000 clones, about 90% seen once, with over 0.2% in the top ten. The sample consisted of peripheral blood. The origin of the receptors is a woman between 18 and 29 years old with acute or convalescent COVID-19.

This chain links TRBV6-5 with TRBJ1-5; D gene ambiguous. Per the germline V gene, CDR1 is MNHEY and CDR2 is SVGAGI. The CDR3 contains 14 residues. Trimming pared 5 bases from V and 2 bases from J, leaving 10 bases between. The CDR3 nucleotides read TGTGCCAGCAGTCCCCGGGGTGGCAATCAGCCCCAGCATTTT. Protein sequence: CASSPRGGNQPQHF.

The J gene is TRBJ2-3, the V gene TRBV6-5, with 10 bases identical to TRBD2. V lost 6 bases to trimming and J lost 4 bases; unmatched junction nucleotides: 1. This CDR3 comprises 13 residues. Germline lookup yields CDR1 MNHEY and CDR2 SVGAGI. This CDR3 reads CASRGLAADTQYF. In DNA, the CDR3 is TGTGCCAGCAGAGGACTAGCGGCAGATACGCAGTATTTT.

The rearrangement joins TRBV7-7 to TRBJ1-5; 12 bases map to TRBD1. Trimming cost V 5 bases and J 6 bases; bases outside gene matches: 5. Germline loops: CDR1 SSHAT, CDR2 FNYEAQ (reference sequence). The CDR3 contains 15 residues. The CDR3 protein is CASSAGQGAGQPQHF. CDR3 nucleotides: TGTGCCAGCAGCGCGGGACAGGGGGCCGGTCAGCCCCAGCATTTT.

The V call is TRBV13, the J call TRBJ2-5, with D perhaps TRBD2 (6 bases). Between the trimmed V and J ends, which lost 3 bases and 5 bases, there was a span of 10 bases. CDR1 and CDR2 (germline): PRHDT, FYEKMQ (reference sequence). The CDR3 totals 13 residues. The CDR3 nucleotides are TGTGCCAGCAGCTTCGGCGGGGAGGAGACCCAGTACTTC. The encoded protein is CASSFGGEETQYF.

The gene calls are TRBV10-3 and TRBJ1-1; 7 nucleotides agree with TRBD1. There are 15 residues in the CDR3. V lost 2 bases to trimming and J lost 5 bases; unmatched junction nucleotides: 8. CDR1 is ENHRY and CDR2 is SYGVKD in the germline V gene. CDR3 sequence reads: CAISEPKTGRTEAFF. The CDR3 DNA is TGTGCCATCAGTGAGCCAAAGACAGGGAGGACTGAAGCTTTCTTT.

The DNA for the CDR3 is TGTGCCAGCGCGAGACTAGCGGGGAGCTCCCAAGAGACCCAGTACTTC. This translates into CASARLAGSSQETQYF. V gene TRBV11-2 combines with J gene TRBJ2-5; 11 positions match TRBD2. Germline V gene sequence: CDR1 SGHAT, CDR2 FQNNGV. CDR3 length: 16 amino acids. Germline trimming cut 8 bases from V and 1 base from J; bases unmatched to any gene: 9.

J is TRBJ1-1 and V is TRBV5-1; 8 positions match TRBD1. Trimming took 4 bases from V and 1 from J; bases not matched to a gene: 6. The CDR3 runs 15 residues. CDR1 SGHRS and CDR2 YFSETQ come from the germline V gene. The CDR3 protein is CASSLRTGTNTEAFF. CDR3 sequence (DNA): TGCGCCAGCAGCCTACGGACAGGGACGAACACTGAAGCTTTCTTT.

The V gene is TRBV12-5, the J gene TRBJ1-3; no clear D gene. The CDR3 totals 15 residues. V was shortened by 6 bases and J by 2 bases, with 14 bases between the two germline ends. Germline V gene sequence: CDR1 LGHNT, CDR2 FRNRAP. As DNA, the CDR3 is TGTGCTAGTGGCGCCATGGGCATCCCTGGAAACACCATATATTTT. Protein sequence: CASGAMGIPGNTIYF.

The chain joins TRBV5-1 to TRBJ1-1, with D possibly matching TRBD1 (6 bases). CDR1 and CDR2 (germline): SGHRS, YFSETQ. The CDR3 length is 14 residues. The V end was cut by 6 bases, the J end by 1 base, with 13 bases between. DNA of the CDR3: TGCGCCAGCACCCCAGGGGCCCCGAACACTGAAGCTTTCTTT. Translating gives CASTPGAPNTEAFF.

The V call is TRBV28, the J call TRBJ2-7, with TRBD1 as a possible D gene (5 bases). CDR1 is MDHEN and CDR2 is SYDVKM in the germline V gene. This CDR3 is 15 amino acids long. Trimming removed 0 bases at V and 5 bases at J, with 14 bases between. CDR3 residues: CASSLWAGQRNEQYF. DNA for the CDR3: TGTGCCAGCAGTTTATGGGCAGGGCAGAGAAACGAGCAGTACTTC.

The chain combines TRBV19 with TRBJ2-2; D possibly corresponds to TRBD1 (6 bases). Per the germline V gene, CDR1 is LNHDA and CDR2 is SQIVND (reference sequence). CDR3 size: 15 residues. V was clipped by 2 bases and J by 1 base, with 8 bases between them. The CDR3 here is CASSIRGQNTGELFF. CDR3 sequence (DNA): TGTGCCAGTAGTATAAGGGGACAGAACACCGGGGAGCTGTTTTTT.

This rearrangement joins TRBV4-1 to TRBJ1-3; TRBD1 is a possible D gene (6 bases). There are 14 residues in the CDR3. With 4 bases removed from V and 2 bases from J, the gap between germline ends came to 9 bases. The germline CDR1 and CDR2 sequences are MGHRA and YSYEKL. Here the CDR3 reads CASSRGGAGNTIYF. CDR3 in DNA: TGCGCCAGCAGCCGCGGGGGCGCTGGAAACACCATATATTTT.

This clone was detected a few times. V is TRBV5-5 and J is TRBJ1-5; D is undetermined. Germline CDR1 reads SGHKS; CDR2 reads YYEKEE (reference sequence). The CDR3 spans 13 residues. Trimming removed 4 bases from V and 3 bases from J, with 8 bases in between. The CDR3 is CASSPTVNQPQHF. The CDR3 region has the DNA TGTGCCAGCAGCCCCACAGTCAATCAGCCCCAGCATTTT. Based on the CDR3 plus reference TRBV5-5 and TRBJ1-5, the full variable domain is DAGVTQSPTHLIKTRGQQVTLRCSPISGHKSVSWYQQVLGQGPQFIFQYYEKEERGRGNFPDRFSARQFPNYSSELNVNALLLGDSALYLCASSPTVNQPQHFGDGTRLSIL.

The V gene is TRBV29-1, the J gene TRBJ2-1; 7 bases are a match to TRBD1. The V gene's germline CDR1 is SQVTM and CDR2 ANQGSEA. V dropped 3 bases and J dropped 3; count of bases not matched to a gene: 5. The CDR3 consists of 14 residues. DNA for the CDR3: TGCAGCGTTGAGGGACAGTTAAGCTACAATGAGCAGTTCTTC. This codes for CSVEGQLSYNEQFF.

The V gene is TRBV29-1, the J gene TRBJ2-3; D is uncertain. Trimming left V 4 bases short and J 0 bases short, with 8 bases between. The CDR3 contains 13 residues. Per the germline V gene, CDR1 is SQVTM and CDR2 is ANQGSEA. This chain's CDR3 is CSVAETSTDTQYF. The CDR3 bases are TGCAGCGTTGCCGAGACTAGCACAGATACGCAGTATTTT.

The chain has TRBV18 and TRBJ1-1; TRBD1 is a possible D gene (6 bases). The germline CDR1 and CDR2 sequences are KGHSH and LQKENI. The V end was cut by 0 bases, the J end by 3 bases, with 14 bases between. This CDR3 is 16 amino acids long. The CDR3 DNA is TGTGCCAGCTCACCACCTACAGGGCTAGGGGACACTGAAGCTTTCTTT. Translation gives CASSPPTGLGDTEAFF.

The CDR3 DNA follows: TGTGCCACGAGTACCAGGGGTGAGACTGAAGCTTTCTTT. The encoded protein is CATSTRGETEAFF. The chain joins TRBV24-1 to TRBJ1-1; tentatively, D is TRBD1 (6 bases). This CDR3 has 13 amino acids. Looked up from germline, CDR1 is KGHDR and CDR2 is SFDVKD. Trimming pared 10 bases from V and 5 bases from J, leaving 16 bases between.

As concerns this clone: The same CDR3 is also encoded by other DNA sequences in this sample. The chain has TRBV19 and TRBJ1-5; 7 bases line up with TRBD1. J gave up 2 bases and V 3 bases, and 1 base lay outside the gene matches. This CDR3 is built from 14 residues. The germline V gene has CDR1 LNHDA and CDR2 SQIVND (reference sequence). DNA for the CDR3: TGTGCCAGTAGTATTGGGACAGGCAATCAGCCCCAGCATTTT. Encoded protein: CASSIGTGNQPQHF.

This chain connects TRBV7-3 to TRBJ1-6; D might be TRBD1 (5 bases). Trimming shortened V by 8 bases and J by 10 bases, and 18 bases separated the two germline ends. The CDR3 has 14 amino acids. Germline-derived CDR1 and CDR2 are SGHTA and FQGTGA. The CDR3 DNA is TGTGCCAGCGCGTGGGGGGGAGGAGGGTCACCCCTCCACTTT. It specifies CASAWGGGGSPLHF.

This chain uses TRBV25-1 with TRBJ1-3; the D gene is possibly TRBD1 (5 bases). Germline V gene sequence: CDR1 MGHDK, CDR2 SYGVNS. Trimming stripped 5 bases from V and 1 base from J, with 12 bases between. There are 15 residues in the CDR3. Written as DNA, the CDR3 is TGTGCCAGCAGTCCTCCAGGGTTGTCTGGAAACACCATATATTTT. This translates into CASSPPGLSGNTIYF.

J is TRBJ1-2 and V is TRBV6-5; the D gene is possibly TRBD1 (6 bases). CDR3 length: 12 amino acids. V was shortened by 2 bases and J by 5 bases, with 6 bases between the two germline ends. Germline loops: CDR1 MNHEY, CDR2 SVGAGI. The CDR3: CASSYGTYGYTF. CDR3 nucleotide sequence: TGTGCCAGCAGTTACGGGACATATGGCTACACCTTC.

The J gene is TRBJ1-1, the V gene TRBV19, with D unresolved. This CDR3 comprises 14 residues. Germline assignment: CDR1 LNHDA and CDR2 SQIVND (reference sequence). With 5 bases removed from V and 9 bases from J, the gap between germline ends came to 19 bases. CDR3 in DNA: TGTGCCAGTAGTCCCCTGGACGGGGTGGTCAAAGCTTTCTTT. It yields the protein CASSPLDGVVKAFF. The full variable domain, in which reference TRBV19 and TRBJ1-1 provide the parts outside the CDR3, is DGGITQSPKYLFRKEGQNVTLSCEQNLNHDAMYWYRQDPGQGLRLIYYSQIVNDFQKGDIAEGYSVSREKKESFPLTVTSAQKNPTAFYLCASSPLDGVVKAFFGQGTRLTVV.

The chain links TRBV7-2 to TRBJ1-5; D might be TRBD1 (6 bases). V gave up 5 bases and J gave up 5 bases, with 19 bases separating them. CDR1 SGHTA and CDR2 FQGNSA come from the germline V gene. The CDR3 runs 16 residues. CDR3 coding DNA: TGTGCCAGCAGCCCCCTAGGACAGACAAATTATCAGCCCCAGCATTTT. Protein sequence: CASSPLGQTNYQPQHF.

The chain is built from TRBV6-2 or TRBV6-3 and TRBJ2-7, with D tentatively TRBD1 (5 bases). The germline V gene encodes CDR1 MNHEY and CDR2 SVGEGT. Between the trimmed V and J ends, which lost 2 bases and 0 bases, there was a span of 11 bases. CDR3 length: 15 residues. CDR3 sequence (DNA): TGTGCCAGCAGTTACGGGGCTCTTCCCTCCTACGAGCAGTACTTC. Translation: CASSYGALPSYEQYF.

The chain recombines TRBV7-2 with TRBJ2-1; 9 bases match TRBD2. The CDR3 has 19 amino acids. Germline CDR1 is SGHTA and CDR2 is FQGNSA. Trimming cost V 0 bases and J 7 bases; bases outside gene matches: 16. CDR3 in amino acids: CASSLAIADGGGAWNEQFF. In DNA, the CDR3 is TGTGCCAGCAGCTTAGCGATTGCGGACGGCGGGGGGGCCTGGAATGAGCAGTTCTTC.

This chain joins TRBV5-1 and TRBJ2-2; 9 nucleotides align to TRBD1. The germline V gene has CDR1 SGHRS and CDR2 YFSETQ. J gave up 3 bases and V 5 bases, and 8 bases lay outside the gene matches. The CDR3 runs 16 residues. CDR3 amino acids: CASRPTGGIYTGELFF. CDR3 DNA: TGCGCCAGCAGGCCAACAGGGGGCATCTACACCGGGGAGCTGTTTTTT.

The chain recombines TRBV10-1 with TRBJ1-1; D is ambiguous. This CDR3 region has 15 residues. Trimming pared 0 bases from V and 3 bases from J, leaving 11 bases between. CDR1 and CDR2 (germline): WNHNN, SYGVQD (reference sequence). The CDR3 DNA is TGCGCCAGCAGTGAGTCGCGGGGTTGGGACACTGAAGCTTTCTTT. Translating it yields CASSESRGWDTEAFF.

The rearrangement links TRBV6-6 to TRBJ2-1; 9 bases agree with TRBD2. The CDR3 spans 15 residues. Trimming removed 0 bases from V and 7 bases from J; junction bases left unmatched: 4. CDR1 and CDR2 from the germline V gene are MNHNY and SVGAGI (reference sequence). CDR3 sequence: CASSYSGLARNEQFF. Written as DNA, the CDR3 is TGTGCCAGCAGTTACTCGGGACTAGCTCGGAATGAGCAGTTCTTC.

This clone has just one count. The J gene is TRBJ2-3, the V gene TRBV11-1; 7 nucleotides agree with TRBD2. Germline V CDR1 and CDR2: SGHAT, FQDESV (reference sequence). The junction had 6 bases not matched to a gene; V was cut back by 3 bases and J by 6 bases. The CDR3 has 14 amino acids. In DNA, the CDR3 is TGTGCCAGCAGCTTCAGGAGCGGGGAGGATACGCAGTATTTT. Translating gives CASSFRSGEDTQYF.

The chain couples TRBV6-2 or TRBV6-3 to TRBJ2-1, with 9 bases matching TRBD2. V gave up 6 bases and J gave up 4 bases; unmatched junction bases: 7. This CDR3 is 15 amino acids long. Germline V gives CDR1 MNHEY, CDR2 SVGEGT. CDR3 bases: TGTGCCAGCAGCCCAAGGCGGGGGGGTTACAATGAGCAGTTCTTC. Amino acids: CASSPRRGGYNEQFF.

The chain combines TRBV5-6 with TRBJ1-1, with 7 bases identical to TRBD1. Germline lookup yields CDR1 SGHDT and CDR2 YYEEEE. V trimming: 4 bases; J trimming: 4 bases; junction bases outside the gene matches: 4. This CDR3 is built from 13 residues. The CDR3 loop reads CASSISGGTEAFF. The DNA for the CDR3 is TGTGCCAGCAGCATTTCAGGGGGCACTGAAGCTTTCTTT.

The chain has TRBV2 and TRBJ1-1; D uncertain. CDR3 length: 12 amino acids. CDR1 is SNHLY and CDR2 is FYNNEI in the germline V gene. The V end was cut by 6 bases, the J end by 1 base, with 6 bases between. The CDR3: CASRRQNTEAFF. CDR3 DNA: TGTGCCAGCAGGCGGCAGAACACTGAAGCTTTCTTT.